The present T cell receptor beta chain was sequenced within a study of T-cell reconstitution after alpha-beta-depleted transplantation in children (dated by TCRdb to 2016 to 2018). For the study in its entirety: T-cell immune reconstitution after TCRalphabeta/CD19-depleted allogeneic hematopoietic cell transplantation in children was quantitatively tracked in the study by means of TCR repertoire profiling.

Taken from the germline V gene, the CDR1 and CDR2 loops are SGHTA and FQGTGA. V sheds 4 bases and J sheds 10 bases, leaving 14 bases between their ends. Taken from cysteine to phenylalanine, the CDR3 has 13 residues. CDR3 DNA is the only sequence kept; it has 39 bases, read in frame from the first base. A word on this clonotype: Its antigen remains unidentified. No qualities accompany the bases; no much larger clone lies one base away.

Preparation of the library involved PCR. Sequenced using an Illumina HiSeq 2500. TCR library preparation used molecular barcoding, with unique molecular identifiers applied to normalize quantification of the TCRbeta repertoire. TCRdb redid the processing of the public reads, applying fastp at Q25 and MiXCR, and retained in-frame beta chains. Each entry merges the rows of one CDR3 protein and shows their most common DNA and genes. This sample gives 450,000 to 600,000 distinct CDR3 sequences in total; around 20% of them show up just once. The ten largest clones take up 2.5% to 3.5% of the sample. Material: PBMCs from the stem cell graft donor, obtained from the stem cell graft. The TCR sequence derives from a human donor who donated a stem cell graft to a child with acute lymphoblastic leukemia. The rearrangement joined TRBV7-3 to TRBJ2-1; perhaps TRBD2 is the D gene, with 7 bases matching. The base sequence is TGTGCCAGCAGCTCACGACGGGGGGCAGAGCAGTTCTTC. Translated, this gives CASSSRRGAEQFF.